The next 20 T cell receptor beta chains were all read from a single sample in a study of beta chain features in type 1 diabetes. Sequencing targeted expressed TCRB transcripts, as all isolated RNA had been reverse transcribed. Some clones are missing from TCRdb's copy, which holds only in-frame ones; the method was immunoSEQ multiplex PCR. The table records under 400,000 clones, roughly 21% of them present only once. The sequenced material came from naive CD4+ T cells from blood. These receptor sequences come from a woman aged 18-29 years in good health.

The V gene is TRBV4-2, the J gene TRBJ2-7, with 7 positions matching TRBD2. Per germline, CDR1 LGHNA and CDR2 YNFKEQ. The CDR3 spans 15 residues. With 1 base clipped from V and 1 base from J, the junction kept 4 bases outside the gene matches. The CDR3 nucleotides read TGTGCCAGCAGCCAAGCCTGGGACTATTCCTACGAGCAGTACTTC. Protein product: CASSQAWDYSYEQYF.

The J gene is TRBJ2-3, the V gene TRBV5-4; D is perhaps TRBD2 (7 bases). Germline V gives CDR1 SGHNT, CDR2 YYREEE (reference sequence). The length of the CDR3 is 15 residues. The ends were cut back, 2 bases at V and 6 bases at J, with 16 bases in the middle. The CDR3 DNA reads as TGTGCCAGCAGCTTAACGAGGGGGGGTTCCGATACGCAGTATTTT. Amino acids: CASSLTRGGSDTQYF.

The gene calls are TRBV29-1 and TRBJ1-2, with TRBD1 identical over 10 bases. The trim removed 7 bases at V and 7 bases at J, leaving 9 bases unmatched. The CDR3 is 13 amino acids. The germline V gene has CDR1 SQVTM and CDR2 ANQGSEA. The CDR3 DNA is TGCAGCGCCGACCTAAGACAGGGGGCTGGCTACACCTTC. Its protein is CSADLRQGAGYTF.

V is TRBV15 and J is TRBJ2-2, with 9 bases aligning to TRBD2. The V gene end was trimmed by 0 bases and the J gene end by 1 base; junction bases not matched to a gene: 3. The germline CDR1 and CDR2 sequences are LNHNV and YYDKDF (reference sequence). This CDR3 comprises 17 residues. In DNA, the CDR3 is TGTGCCACCAGCAGAGATAGACTAGCGGTGAACACCGGGGAGCTGTTTTTT. It translates to CATSRDRLAVNTGELFF.

This clone showed up just a few times. An end of the junction does not agree with germline; a read error may underlie this. This rearrangement joins TRBV2 to TRBJ1-2; no clear D gene. This CDR3 is built from 12 residues. Germline-derived CDR1 and CDR2 are SNHLY and FYNNEI. The CDR3 DNA follows: TGTGCCGGCAGTGTTCAAAACTATGGCTACACCTTC. It specifies CAGSVQNYGYTF.

The CDR3 DNA reads as TGTGCCAGCAGTGAAGCGCGGGTAGACGAGCAGTACTTC. As protein: CASSEARVDEQYF. The V and J genes are TRBV2 and TRBJ2-7, with a tentative D call TRBD2 (5 bases). V was clipped by 0 bases and J by 5 bases, with 8 bases between them. Germline lookup yields CDR1 SNHLY and CDR2 FYNNEI. The CDR3 covers 13 residues.

The J gene is TRBJ2-7, the V gene TRBV30, with D possibly being TRBD1 (6 bases). This CDR3 is 15 amino acids long. Germline V gene sequence: CDR1 GTSNPN, CDR2 SVGIG (reference sequence). V lost 2 bases and J 0 bases, leaving 14 bases between the germline ends. The CDR3 DNA reads as TGTGCCTGGAGTCCACAGGACAGCAACTCCTACGAGCAGTACTTC. Amino acids: CAWSPQDSNSYEQYF.

The rearrangement joins TRBV2 to TRBJ2-7; D possibly corresponds to TRBD2 (6 bases). V dropped 3 bases and J dropped 6 bases, with 15 bases sitting between them. Germline CDR1 SNHLY, CDR2 FYNNEI. The CDR3 has 14 residues. This CDR3 is CASSDDYGGTEQYF. Here the CDR3 DNA reads TGTGCCAGCAGTGACGACTACGGAGGGACCGAGCAGTACTTC. The full variable domain, with the rest looked up from reference TRBV2 and TRBJ2-7, is EPEVTQTPSHQVTQMGQEVILRCVPISNHLYFYWYRQILGQKVEFLVSFYNNEISEKSEIFDDQFSVERPDGSNFTLKIRSTKLEDSAMYFCASSDDYGGTEQYFGPGTRLTVT.

There are a few counts of this clone. The junction does not match germline at one end; this may be a read error. The chain links TRBV7-7 to TRBJ2-1; D may be TRBD2 (7 bases). The V gene's germline CDR1 is SSHAT and CDR2 FNYEAQ (reference sequence). The CDR3 has 15 amino acids. The CDR3 nucleotides are TGTGCTAGCAGCTTAGTCGCGGGGGCTTACAATGAGCAGTTCTTC. Its protein is CASSLVAGAYNEQFF.

This clone was counted only a few times. The rearrangement joins TRBV5-1 to TRBJ2-5; D perhaps matches TRBD2 (5 bases). The V and J ends lost 2 bases and 5 bases respectively, with 7 bases between them. CDR1 and CDR2 from the germline V gene are SGHRS and YFSETQ. CDR3 size: 12 residues. The CDR3 sequence: CASSLPGETQYF. The CDR3 DNA reads TGCGCCAGCAGCTTACCGGGGGAGACCCAGTACTTC.

This clone was found a few times. The V gene is TRBV2, the J gene TRBJ2-5; D perhaps matches TRBD2 (6 bases). Germline CDR1 and CDR2: SNHLY and FYNNEI. The CDR3 length is 16 residues. Trimming removed 3 bases from V and 5 bases from J, with 19 bases in between. Written as DNA, the CDR3 is TGTGCCAGCAGTGAGGAGGAGGTAGCGGCGGGGGAGACCCAGTACTTC. This translates into CASSEEEVAAGETQYF.

The V call is TRBV7-9, the J call TRBJ2-1, with 8 bases fitting TRBD2. The germline V gene encodes CDR1 SEHNR and CDR2 FQNEAQ (reference sequence). V dropped 1 base and J dropped 7; count of bases not matched to a gene: 3. This CDR3 has 14 amino acids. The CDR3 here is CASSLEAGVNEQFF. The CDR3 DNA sequence: TGTGCCAGCAGCTTAGAAGCGGGAGTAAATGAGCAGTTCTTC.

For this clone: The sample carries other DNA sequences with the same CDR3. This chain links TRBV29-1 with TRBJ1-3; no clear D gene. Trimming shortened V by 5 bases and J by 0 bases, and 5 bases separated the two germline ends. CDR1 and CDR2 (germline): SQVTM, ANQGSEA. The CDR3 has 12 amino acids. The CDR3 DNA reads TGCAGCGTTAGCCCCTCTGGAAACACCATATATTTT. Translation: CSVSPSGNTIYF.

This clone was seen a few times. This rearrangement joins TRBV9 to TRBJ2-7, with 9 positions matching TRBD2. With 0 bases clipped from V and 9 bases from J, the junction kept 10 bases outside the gene matches. Germline CDR1 is SGDLS and CDR2 is YYNGEE. This CDR3 is built from 15 residues. The CDR3 spells CASSVDPFRGRGQYF. CDR3 sequence (DNA): TGTGCCAGCAGCGTAGACCCCTTTCGCGGGAGGGGGCAGTACTTC.

The gene calls are TRBV15 and TRBJ2-7, with D possibly TRBD2 on 6 matching bases. This CDR3 spans 16 amino acids. Germline values: CDR1 LNHNV, CDR2 YYDKDF (reference sequence). Trimming took 0 bases from V and 8 from J, leaving 20 bases between them. The CDR3 DNA reads as TGTGCCACCAGCAGAGATCGTGGTAGCGGCCTTGTTAAGCAGTACTTC. This codes for CATSRDRGSGLVKQYF.

The chain has TRBV30 and TRBJ2-7; TRBD2 is a possible D gene (5 bases). The CDR3 sequence is 14 residues long. V was trimmed by 0 bases and J by 5 bases, leaving 14 bases between them. Germline V gene data show CDR1 as GTSNPN and CDR2 as SVGIG (reference sequence). The CDR3 loop reads CAWSVRWEFDEQYF. CDR3 DNA sequence: TGTGCCTGGAGTGTAAGGTGGGAGTTCGACGAGCAGTACTTC.

This clone was counted only a few times. The chain has TRBV5-1 and TRBJ2-1; 9 bases are shared with TRBD2. The CDR3 contains 15 residues. The trim removed 2 bases at V and 5 bases at J, leaving 5 bases unmatched. Germline values: CDR1 SGHRS, CDR2 YFSETQ. The CDR3 sequence is CASSFWRGGDNEQFF. CDR3 coding DNA: TGCGCCAGCAGCTTTTGGCGGGGGGGAGACAATGAGCAGTTCTTC.

This clone occurred a few times. The rearrangement joins TRBV14 to TRBJ1-6; D may be TRBD1 (5 bases). Trimming left V 2 bases short and J 12 bases short, with 5 bases between. The CDR3 has 11 residues. CDR1 and CDR2 from the germline V gene are SGHDN and FVKESK. CDR3 sequence reads: CASSQQGPLHF. The CDR3 DNA sequence: TGTGCCAGCAGCCAACAGGGACCCCTCCACTTT.

The rearrangement links TRBV29-1 to TRBJ2-5; perhaps TRBD2 as D (6 bases). The J call is in doubt because the DNA end fits TRBJ2-7 better. Germline CDR1 reads SQVTM; CDR2 reads ANQGSEA. CDR3 size: 13 residues. The CDR3 DNA reads TGCAGCGTTGAAATAGCGACTAGCTACGAGCAGTACTTC. This sequence encodes CSVEIATSYEQYF.

This sequence joins TRBV19 and TRBJ2-6; 9 nucleotides line up with TRBD1. CDR3 size: 17 residues. Germline V gene lookup returns CDR1 LNHDA and CDR2 SQIVND (reference sequence). V trimming: 7 bases; J trimming: 2 bases; junction bases outside the gene matches: 9. The CDR3 DNA is TGTGCCAGTACCCGAAGGGACAGGGTCCCTGGGGCCAACGTCCTGACTTTC. Its protein is CASTRRDRVPGANVLTF.